This T cell receptor (beta chain) was identified in a study of post-analysis software for immune sequencing data (dated by TCRdb to between 2015 and 2017). Broadly, across the study: Disease courses on record covered relapsing-remitting, secondary progressive and progressive-relapsing multiple sclerosis, though some patients had no subtype annotation. The multiple sclerosis patient repertoires were compared with more than 9 previously published healthy control repertoires from donors aged 6 to 25 years. A subset of samples was prepared in parallel using single-end sample barcoding, then pooled and co-amplified after Illumina adapter ligation.

After removal of 3 bases from V and 8 bases from J, the junction retains 9 bases not matched to a gene. The CDR3, from cysteine to phenylalanine, totals 15 residues. Just the 45-base CDR3 DNA is kept, in frame starting at base 1. Per the germline V gene, MNHNS is the CDR1 and SASEGT is the CDR2. The library relied on PCR. Sequencing was carried out with an Illumina HiSeq 2500. Unique molecular identifiers were incorporated into TCR beta cDNA libraries to reduce PCR and sequencing biases. About 0.5 million cDNA molecules were obtained for every 1 to 10 million input T cells, so each molecule roughly corresponded to one T cell. Patient libraries were prepared and sequenced with the same protocol used for the earlier healthy control dataset. Samples belonging to the same batch were prepared together, multiplexed and sequenced on a shared HiSeq lane. The source study handled its data this way. Raw barcoded reads were processed with MIGEC, discarding single-read molecular identifier groups before consensus assembly and CDR3 extraction. Clonotype tables were post-analysed with VDJtools, normalizing diversity by down-sampling all datasets to the smallest sample size. In repertoire overlap clustering, CDR3 amino acid sequences, but not nucleotide sequences, were matched to correct batch-related cross-sample contamination. The raw public data were reprocessed by TCRdb itself: fastp quality trimming at Q25, MiXCR clonotype calling, in-frame beta chains only. Each entry merges the rows of one CDR3 protein and shows their most common DNA and genes. TCRdb's processing, not the study's, gives the V and J calls here. The sample records approximately 350,000 distinct CDR3 sequences, roughly 30% of which are singletons. Jointly, the top ten make up about an eighth of the sample.

Broad study findings and their caveats: The multiple sclerosis patient group was slightly younger than the control group. Multiple sclerosis patients had significantly lower normalized Chao1 diversity than controls, a result that suggests substantial peripheral T-cell clonal expansion. Roughly 5 TRBV segments, including TRBV5-6, TRBV5-1 and TRBV20-1, were significantly more frequent in patients than controls. Strong co-clustering of samples prepared in the same batch was shown by direct clustering with F measure, prompting a batch-effect correction.

To demonstrate the VDJtools post-analysis software, the study profiled TCR beta repertoires from the peripheral blood of about a dozen young patients with multiple sclerosis. The patients with multiple sclerosis were children and adolescents between roughly 6 and 16 years of age. This clonotype was found a few times. Which antigen it targets is not known. The record has no base qualities; no much larger clone is one base away. This clonotype originated in a girl between 5 and 17 years old with multiple sclerosis. Sequencing was performed on blood. The chain uses TRBV6-1 and TRBJ2-1, and 8 junction bases match TRBD1. The CDR3 loop reads CASSDRRGRFDEQFF. The DNA sequence reads TGTGCCAGCAGTGATCGCAGGGGGCGCTTTGATGAGCAGTTCTTC.